Below, 5 T cell receptor beta chains from the same sample are listed, as sequenced in a study of blood T cell repertoires in COVID-19 (dated by TCRdb to about 2020). Receptors were amplified or captured by the immunoSEQ multiplex PCR assay. TCRdb's version of the immuneACCESS table is confined to in-frame rearrangements and falls short of the full clone set. An unresolved V gene accounts for under half of the shortfall where checked; the remainder is of unknown origin. This sample comprises about 130,000 clones, roughly 79% of them detected only once. Of the sample, 10% to 11% is held by the ten largest clones. The material sequenced was peripheral blood. These receptors all come from a human donor in a cohort sampled during active COVID-19.

The rearrangement joins TRBV6-4 to TRBJ1-2; TRBD1 might be the D (5 bases). Trimming shortened V by 6 bases and J by 8 bases, and 10 bases separated the two germline ends. The germline CDR1 and CDR2 sequences are MRHNA and SNTAGT. This CDR3 is built from 11 residues. The CDR3 loop reads CASSSGVGYTF. The CDR3 DNA follows: TGTGCCAGCAGCTCGGGGGTGGGCTACACCTTC.

The chain joins TRBV10-2 to TRBJ2-7, with TRBD1 identical over 7 bases. Germline-derived CDR1 and CDR2 are WSHSY and SAAADI. J lost 2 bases, V lost 6 bases, and 4 bases had no gene match. The CDR3 totals 13 residues. The CDR3 sequence is CASSRGITYEQYF. The DNA for the CDR3 is TGCGCCAGCAGCAGGGGGATAACCTACGAGCAGTACTTC.

This clone was found once. The chain combines TRBV7-8 with TRBJ2-2, with D perhaps matching TRBD1 (5 bases). Deletions cut 5 bases from V and 1 base from J, with 11 bases between. Germline V gene sequence: CDR1 SGHVS, CDR2 FQNEAQ. The CDR3 contains 15 residues. CDR3 DNA: TGTGCCAGCAGCCGCCGGACAATGAACACCGGGGAGCTGTTTTTT. Amino acid sequence: CASSRRTMNTGELFF.

V and J are TRBV2 and TRBJ1-4; D is unresolved. Germline CDR1 reads SNHLY; CDR2 reads FYNNEI. The CDR3 loop spans 14 amino acids. Trimming left V 3 bases short and J 7 bases short, with 12 bases between. This CDR3 is CASSEEVPLEKLFF. The CDR3 DNA is TGTGCCAGCAGTGAGGAGGTCCCACTTGAAAAACTGTTTTTT.

The genes are TRBV9 and TRBJ1-2; D not resolved. CDR1 and CDR2 from the germline V gene are SGDLS and YYNGEE. V was shortened by 0 bases and J by 4 bases, with 4 bases between the two germline ends. CDR3 length equals 12 residues. In nucleotides, the CDR3 is TGTGCCAGCAGCGTAGACAGCTATGGCTACACCTTC. It specifies CASSVDSYGYTF.